The T cell receptor beta chain described here comes from a study of sequential checkpoint blockade in melanoma. Study-level information: First-line arms were nivolumab then ipilimumab, or the reverse, randomized 1:1. Each arm's sequence ended with maintenance nivolumab.

The treatment: randomized to nivolumab then ipilimumab (arm A) or the reverse (arm B). None of the patients previously received DNA-damaging chemotherapy. PBMC sorting kept live CD3+CD8+ cells without CD19 or CD56. CDR1 and CDR2 (germline): SGHTA, FQGNSA. J was trimmed by 2 bases and V by 5 bases; bases with no gene match: 12. The CDR3 is 18 residues long. This table comes from immunoSEQ multiplex PCR, and its TCRdb copy is limited to in-frame clones, with some not included. The profile shows 40,000 or so clones, roughly 85% of them singletons. This material consisted of CD8+ T cells sorted from blood (inferred from file names), taken from a patient given nivolumab and ipilimumab in sequence. The receptor was isolated from a human donor with melanoma. The chain has TRBV7-2 and TRBJ2-1; 10 nucleotides align to TRBD2. This CDR3 is CASSHWGETSGPYNEQFF. The CDR3 DNA reads as TGTGCCAGCAGCCATTGGGGAGAGACTAGCGGGCCCTACAATGAGCAGTTCTTC.